The subject of this entry is one T cell receptor beta chain. The data originate from a study of blood T cell repertoires in COVID-19. In the study overall: The United States, Italy and Spain were the sources of the acute and convalescent COVID-19 samples. Sources were T cells, B-cell-depleted T cells, or PBMCs; the material itself was cDNA or gDNA.

Germline lookup yields CDR1 LNHNV and CDR2 YYDKDF (reference sequence). The length of the CDR3 is 13 residues. V lost 3 bases to trimming and J lost 2 bases, with 5 bases between them. Original analysis: Reference gene primers were amplified, and this amplification served to estimate nucleated cell counts. The data were produced by immunoSEQ multiplex PCR, yet TCRdb's version contains in-frame clones alone and is incomplete. For V, J and clone size, that table is used; D and trimming come from the DNA. The data hold fewer than 110,000 clones, with 89% observed a single time. Sequencing was performed on peripheral blood. The chain has TRBV15 and TRBJ1-3; no reliable D call. This receptor was taken from a man aged 35 to 55 with active or convalescent COVID-19. The chain's CDR3 is CATSRETGNTIYF. The CDR3 DNA sequence: TGTGCCACCAGCAGGGAGACTGGAAACACCATATATTTT.